This TCR beta chain was sequenced for a study of PD-L1 blockade in urothelial cancer. The method was immunoSEQ multiplex PCR; TCRdb's version includes in-frame clones alone and lacks a portion of them. The profile shows 80,000 to 100,000 clones, roughly 82% of them singletons. It was locally advanced or metastatic urothelial carcinoma that patients had. The TCR originated in a man in his 70s with urothelial cancer. Material: PBMCs, obtained around atezolizumab (anti-PD-L1) treatment.

CDR3 bases: TGCGCCAGCAGCTTGGCCATGGGGAGGACGAACACCGGGGAGCTGTTTTTT. Protein sequence: CASSLAMGRTNTGELFF. V is TRBV5-1 and J is TRBJ2-2; possibly TRBD2 for D (6 bases). Germline values: CDR1 SGHRS, CDR2 YFSETQ. This CDR3 is built from 17 residues. Trimming pared 0 bases from V and 0 bases from J, leaving 12 bases between.